This TCR beta chain was obtained from a study of blood T cells in healthy people across ages. Study at large: When template switching was applied, about one barcoded beta molecule was captured per two T cells.

There are 14 residues in the CDR3. The second PCR ran roughly 6 to 12 cycles with a sample-barcoded 5' primer and J-beta primers. TCRdb itself ran the 5' RACE reads through MiXCR, one entry per CDR3 protein. The repertoire holds 750,000 to 950,000 distinct CDR3 sequences, roughly 25% seen once, with about 2.9% in the top ten. The sample was also linked to a second study, of T cells of mothers and their children.

The source is a boy between 10 and 17 years old in good health. Sequencing used blood. The chain joins TRBV12-3 or TRBV12-4 to TRBJ2-1; TRBD1 agrees at 10 bases. TRBJ2-7 matches the DNA end more closely, so the J call is doubtful. The CDR3 protein is CASSPGQGSNEQYF. CDR3 nucleotide sequence: TGTGCCAGCAGTCCGGGACAGGGGTCCAACGAGCAGTACTTC.